The 2 T cell receptor beta chains below come from one sample, sequenced in a study of low-dose radiotherapy and immunotherapy resistance in tumors. The PCR that amplified TCRs ran for approximately 20 cycles, relying on a constant-region primer and a V-primer adapter. A single record per CDR3 protein comes from TCRdb applying MiXCR to the reads. The data hold some 52,000 distinct CDR3 sequences, with approximately 35% observed a single time. Time point: after trial treatment. Stated treatment: LDRT plus nivolumab, ipilimumab, low-dose cyclophosphamide and aspirin (RACIN trial). The specimen comprised PBMCs, sampled after low-dose radiotherapy plus immunotherapy. These receptors were taken from a male donor with rectosigmoid adenocarcinoma.

The chain employs TRBV9 and TRBJ2-3; no definite D call. CDR3 length: 16 residues. The germline gives CDR1 SGDLS, CDR2 YYNGEE. V lost 2 bases to trimming and J lost 0 bases, with 13 bases between them. For the CDR3, the DNA is TGTGCCAGCAGCGTCCGCATTAGTACTAGCACAGATACGCAGTATTTT. Protein: CASSVRISTSTDTQYF.

As to this clonotype: The junction and the germline gene differ at one end; a read error may be behind it. The rearrangement links TRBV27 to TRBJ2-3, with TRBD2 matching over 8 bases. The germline gives CDR1 MNHEY, CDR2 SMNVEV (reference sequence). The CDR3 loop spans 16 amino acids. The CDR3 nucleotides are TGTGCCACCAGTGGGGGTACTAGCGGTGGCACTGATACGCAGTATTTT. Translated, it gives CATSGGTSGGTDTQYF.